These T cell receptor beta chains were read from a single sample in a study of a mutant IDH1 vaccine in newly diagnosed glioma. The data were produced by immunoSEQ multiplex PCR, yet TCRdb's version contains in-frame clones alone and is incomplete. The table includes approximately 25,000 clones, 65% to 85% detected once. Their antigens are not known. Sample: PBMCs, taken from a glioma patient whose treatment included an IDH1 peptide vaccine. These receptor sequences come from a man aged 40-50 years with glioma. Both conserved end residues are part of each CDR3.

v_call | cdr3_aa
TRBV7-6 | CASSPAGTGGDEQFF
TRBV6-5 | CASQGATNEKLFF
TRBV5-1 | CASRLGPEGEKTQYF
TRBV10-1 | CASGSNYEQYF
TRBV28 | CASSLRGGRTEAFF
TRBV27 | CASSLSDWSGNEQFF
TRBV11-2 | CASSSLAGGYQETQYF
TRBV7-8 | CASSWTSGNTGELFF
TRBV18 | CASSPGPRSEAFF
TRBV18 | CASSPPVGQSNEKLFF
TRBV27 | CASSLYSGSDDGANVLTF
TRBV19 | CATSTPQGTNQPQHF
TRBV19 | CASMTNPPDTQYF
TRBV2 | CASSGSGTGHGYTF
TRBV29-1 | CSVRTGGELNQPQHF
TRBV7-6 | CASSLAPSVREYEQYF
TRBV10-1 | CASSELGQGAIDEQFF
TRBV5-6 | CASSSLGGTPLHF
TRBV6-5 | CASRSGLASTDTQYF
TRBV9 | CASQAAWGEQFF
TRBV19 | CASSMGAGASEQFF
TRBV7-9 | CASSCPQQGGVETQYF
TRBV11-2 | CASSIEPGRLNTEAFF
TRBV7-6 | CASSLVRTNEKLFF
TRBV9 | CASSVKPGRTGIANTQYF
TRBV7-6 | CASSPGQSWANEKLFF
TRBV10-3 | CAISGGVDRGETQYF
TRBV4-2 | CASSQDDLTGGRSPLHF
TRBV7-9 | CASSFGLQGAMNTEAFF
TRBV7-2 | CASSLVGGSSYNEQFF
TRBV7-2 | CASSLVPGGKQPQHF
TRBV7-2 | CASSFGPRASVTNTGELFF
TRBV28 | CASSPPTGHYGYTF
TRBV6-1 | CASSDTRVTDTQYF
TRBV2 | CASNPRHDSGANVLTF
TRBV7-2 | CASSRDSDSGYTF
TRBV13 | CASSPGLEGRNEQFF
TRBV7-2 | CASSFRLAGEGYNEQFF
TRBV6-4 | CASSDRGGYTDTQYF